Reported below is one TCR beta chain. The data stem from a study of blood T cell repertoires in COVID-19. Study-wide context: T cells, B-cell-depleted T cells, or PBMCs provided the cDNA or gDNA that served as material.

Generated by immunoSEQ multiplex PCR, the TCRdb table keeps only in-frame clones and is missing some. The sample lists around 120,000 clones, about 78% occurring once. Germline V lookup: CDR1 SQVTM, CDR2 ANQGSEA. Trimming at V came to 6 bases and at J to 6 bases, leaving 11 bases not matched to a gene. The CDR3 sequence is 14 residues long. The chain has TRBV29-1 and TRBJ1-5; 7 bases align to TRBD1. This receptor was identified in a man in his 70s with acute or convalescent COVID-19. Sequencing input: peripheral blood. The CDR3 is CSVADRAGSQPQHF. The CDR3 region has the DNA TGCAGCGTCGCCGACAGGGCAGGGAGTCAGCCCCAGCATTTT.